Shown below are 9 T cell receptor beta chains from a single sample sequenced in a study of T cell clonality in common variable immunodeficiency. This table comes from immunoSEQ multiplex PCR, and its TCRdb copy is limited to in-frame clones, with some not included. The sample was found to contain fewer than 70,000 clones, and every one recurs. Sequencing input: peripheral blood mononuclear cells. The source is a person between 18 and 69 years old in good health.

This clone came up many times. With the read ending 3 residues before the CDR3 end, the germline J gene is used to fill in that end. V and J are TRBV5-4 and TRBJ2-1; 10 bases map to TRBD1. Germline CDR1 SGHNT, CDR2 YYREEE (reference sequence). After removal of 2 bases from V and 6 bases from J, the junction contained 2 bases not matched to a gene. CDR3 length equals 14 residues. The CDR3 protein is CASSFRDRGNEQFF. The DNA read from the CDR3 is TGTGCCAGCAGCTTCCGGGACAGGGGCAATGAG. The whole variable domain, remainder taken from reference TRBV5-4 and TRBJ2-1, is ETGVTQSPTHLIKTRGQQVTLRCSSQSGHNTVSWYQQALGQGPQFIFQYYREEENGRGNFPPRFSGLQFPNYSSELNVNALELDDSALYLCASSFRDRGNEQFFGPGTRLTVL.

In its sample, this clone was seen many times. The CDR3 end falls 3 residues outside the read, so it is completed with the germline J gene. The chain has TRBV18 and TRBJ1-1; no firm D call. The CDR3 has 12 residues. The germline V and J ends were trimmed by 6 bases and 7 bases, with 12 bases remaining between them. CDR1 and CDR2 (germline): KGHSH, LQKENI. CDR3 DNA (partial): TGTGCCAGCTCTCCTATTAAGAGTGAA. Its protein is CASSPIKSE. The entire CDR3 is CASSPIKSEAFF.

There are a few counts of this clone. The read comes to an end 3 residues before the CDR3 does, leaving the germline J gene to fill in the end. The V and J genes are TRBV29-1 and TRBJ2-1; 10 bases match TRBD2. Germline V lookup: CDR1 SQVTM, CDR2 ANQGSEA. V lost 1 base to trimming and J lost 5 bases; unmatched junction nucleotides: 2. The CDR3 runs 14 residues. Partial CDR3 DNA: TGCAGCGTTGAAGGTAGCGGGAGGAACAATGAG. This gives the protein CSVEGSGRNNE. The whole CDR3 reads CSVEGSGRNNEQFF.

This clone has a count of ten or more. The read gets to within 3 residues of the CDR3 end, and the germline J gene fills in the rest. The J gene is TRBJ2-7, the V gene TRBV29-1; TRBD1 aligns across 7 bases. This CDR3 contains 15 residues. The junction had 8 bases not matched to a gene; V was cut back by 0 bases and J by 3 bases. Germline V CDR1 and CDR2: SQVTM, ANQGSEA. The CDR3 DNA, read in part, is TGCAGCGTTGAAGAAGGAGTGGGACAGATCTACGAG. Encoded protein: CSVEEGVGQIYE. The entire CDR3 protein is CSVEEGVGQIYEQYF.

In this sample, this clone turned up many times. Coverage ceases 3 residues before the CDR3 finishes, and the germline J gene fills in the end. This chain links TRBV20-1 with TRBJ2-5; no clear D gene. This CDR3 region has 13 residues. Looked up from germline, CDR1 is DFQATT and CDR2 is SNEGSKA (reference sequence). V gave up 0 bases and J gave up 5 bases, with 10 bases separating them. Partial CDR3 DNA: TGCAGTGCTAGAGATGGTAGCATCGAGACC. Translating gives CSARDGSIET. The whole CDR3 sequence is CSARDGSIETQYF.

This clone occurred many times. The CDR3 end lies 3 residues beyond the end of the read and is filled in from the germline J gene. The genes are TRBV7-9 and TRBJ2-7; TRBD2 matches at 7 bases. CDR3 size: 13 residues. V lost 1 base and J lost 4; bases outside the gene matches: 1. CDR1 is SEHNR and CDR2 is FQNEAQ in the germline V gene (reference sequence). CDR3 DNA (partial): TGTGCCAGCAGCTTAGGTAGCGGGTACGAG. Protein sequence: CASSLGSGYE. From start to end, the CDR3 is CASSLGSGYEQYF.

This clone has a count of ten or more. The read gets to within 3 residues of the CDR3 end, and the germline J gene fills in the rest. The chain joins TRBV7-3 to TRBJ2-1, with a weak D call TRBD2 (6 bases). The V gene's germline CDR1 is SGHTA and CDR2 FQGTGA. The CDR3 covers 17 residues. Trimming removed 5 bases at V and 0 bases at J, with 17 bases between. The chain's CDR3 is CASSLDGGDSSYNEQFF. The DNA read from the CDR3 is TGTGCCAGCAGCCTCGACGGCGGGGACTCCTCCTACAATGAG.

In its sample, this clone was seen many times. The CDR3 end is not reached by the read, which stops 3 residues before it; the germline J gene fills it in. The rearrangement joins TRBV29-1 to TRBJ2-5, with TRBD1 matching over 12 bases. The CDR3 contains 14 residues. With 5 bases clipped from V and 5 bases from J, the junction kept 6 bases outside the gene matches. Germline lookup yields CDR1 SQVTM and CDR2 ANQGSEA. The covered CDR3 bases are TGCAGCGTTCAGGGACAGGGGGCAGGGGAGACC. It encodes CSVQGQGAGET. The entire CDR3 protein reads CSVQGQGAGETQYF.

This clone was detected many times. The read finishes 3 residues shy of the CDR3 end, and the germline J gene is used to complete it. V and J are TRBV5-1 and TRBJ2-5; possibly TRBD1 for D (6 bases). From germline, CDR1 is SGHRS and CDR2 YFSETQ. The CDR3 covers 16 residues. Trimming shortened V by 4 bases and J by 0 bases, and 16 bases separated the two germline ends. This chain's CDR3 is CASSPGTPRYQETQYF. The CDR3 DNA, read in part, is TGCGCCAGCAGCCCCGGGACACCGAGATACCAAGAGACC.